This T cell receptor beta chain was recorded in a study of T cell responses to AZD1222 COVID-19 vaccine. General study results and limits: Donors in the cohort were predominantly white British and more often female, and clonal diversity was possibly underestimated.

This clone was counted a few times. Its antigen is not known. The assay was immunoSEQ multiplex PCR, and TCRdb's table has in-frame clones only and misses some. Among some 180,000 clones listed, about 90% were seen once. Germline-derived CDR1 and CDR2 are LNHDA and SQIVND (reference sequence). Trimming removed 3 bases at V and 0 bases at J, with 29 bases between. This CDR3 has 21 residues. J is TRBJ1-1 and V is TRBV19; D is ambiguous. This sample comprised peripheral blood, obtained on day 0 of AZD1222 vaccination. The clonotype comes from an adult in good health. CDR3 coding DNA: TGTGCCAGTAGTATGAAGAGGCCCGGGCGGGGAACCCTTGTTATGAACACTGAAGCTTTCTTT. It translates to CASSMKRPGRGTLVMNTEAFF.